One sample yielded the 23 T cell receptor beta chains listed below, sequenced in a study of blood T cell repertoires in COVID-19. The method was immunoSEQ multiplex PCR; TCRdb's version includes in-frame clones alone and lacks a portion of them. The table includes 240,000 or so clones, 70% to 85% detected once. Sequencing was done on a sample of peripheral blood. These TCRs come from a woman aged 80 or over with acute or convalescent COVID-19.

The chain uses TRBV6-5 and TRBJ1-6; 9 nucleotides match TRBD1. Trimming at V came to 8 bases and at J to 7 bases, leaving 6 bases not matched to a gene. Germline CDR1 reads MNHEY; CDR2 reads SVGAGI. The length of the CDR3 is 14 residues. CDR3 protein: CASGRQGGNSPLHF. CDR3 DNA sequence: TGTGCCAGCGGGAGACAGGGGGGCAATTCACCCCTCCACTTT.

The chain couples TRBV18 to TRBJ2-5, with 7 bases aligning to TRBD2. V shed 3 bases and J 1 base; nucleotides not matched to a gene: 2. Germline CDR1 is KGHSH and CDR2 is LQKENI. The CDR3 contains 14 residues. The CDR3 loop reads CASSPGLSQETQYF. As DNA, the CDR3 is TGTGCCAGCTCACCGGGACTATCCCAAGAGACCCAGTACTTC. Supplemented by reference TRBV18 and TRBJ2-5, the full variable domain reads NAGVMQNPRHLVRRRGQEARLRCSPMKGHSHVYWYRQLPEEGLKFMVYLQKENIIDESGMPKERFSAEFPKEGPSILRIQQVVRGDSAAYFCASSPGLSQETQYFGPGTRLLVL.

This clone has just a few counts. CDR3 region: CASSPRGATNEKLFF. In DNA, the CDR3 is TGCGCCAGCAGCCCCCGCGGAGCAACTAATGAAAAACTGTTTTTT. This chain links TRBV5-1 with TRBJ1-4; no reliable D call. The CDR3 spans 15 residues. Germline values: CDR1 SGHRS, CDR2 YFSETQ. V was pared by 4 bases and J by 0 bases, with 10 bases between.

As regards this clone: Distinct nucleotide sequences in the sample also encode this CDR3. The rearrangement links TRBV3-1 (or the pseudogene TRBV3-2) to TRBJ2-3; D might be TRBD2 (7 bases). V lost 4 bases and J lost 0, with 8 bases in between. The CDR3 loop spans 14 amino acids. Germline V CDR1 and CDR2: LGHDT, YNNKEL (reference sequence). This CDR3 is CASSRGGSTDTQYF. The CDR3 nucleotides read TGTGCCAGCAGCCGGGGGGGCAGCACAGATACGCAGTATTTT.

The genes are TRBV5-1 and TRBJ2-2; 7 bases are shared with TRBD2. Germline lookup yields CDR1 SGHRS and CDR2 YFSETQ. After removal of 3 bases from V and 4 bases from J, the junction contained 9 bases not matched to a gene. CDR3 size: 16 residues. The CDR3 loop reads CASSSSLAASTGELFF. The DNA for the CDR3 is TGCGCCAGCAGCTCCTCCCTAGCGGCGAGCACCGGGGAGCTGTTTTTT.

This sequence joins TRBV5-8 and TRBJ2-1; TRBD1 agrees at 7 bases. Unmatched junction bases numbered 17, after V lost 5 bases and J lost 15 bases. The germline V gene has CDR1 SGHTS and CDR2 YDEGEE. This CDR3 has 14 residues. The CDR3 sequence: CASRGRQGALRRFF. Written as DNA, the CDR3 is TGTGCCAGCAGGGGCAGACAGGGCGCGTTACGCAGGTTCTTC.

For this clone: Within the sample, other DNA sequences also encode this same CDR3. V usage is TRBV11-2 and J usage is TRBJ1-3; unclear D gene. Germline V gene sequence: CDR1 SGHAT, CDR2 FQNNGV. The CDR3 runs 13 residues. V lost 1 base and J 3 bases, leaving 4 bases between the germline ends. The CDR3 reads CASSLAGGNTIYF. CDR3 coding DNA: TGTGCCAGCAGCTTAGCAGGTGGAAACACCATATATTTT.

The table lists this clone with a few counts. The rearrangement links TRBV7-2 to TRBJ2-6, with 8 bases that match TRBD1. The CDR3 has 15 amino acids. Germline values: CDR1 SGHTA, CDR2 FQGNSA. After removal of 5 bases from V and 2 bases from J, the junction contained 2 bases not matched to a gene. The CDR3 is CASSRTGPGANVLTF. CDR3 in DNA: TGTGCCAGCAGCCGGACAGGGCCTGGGGCCAACGTCCTGACTTTC.

This chain uses TRBV4-1 with TRBJ2-1; 9 bases fit TRBD2. CDR3 length: 18 amino acids. Trimming removed 1 base from V and 1 base from J; junction bases left unmatched: 8. CDR1 and CDR2 (germline): MGHRA, YSYEKL. The CDR3 DNA follows: TGCGCCAGCAGCCAAGGGAGGCAGGCGGGAGGGTCCTACAATGAGCAGTTCTTC. It is translated as CASSQGRQAGGSYNEQFF.

The rearrangement joins TRBV6-5 to TRBJ2-7, with TRBD1 matching over 7 bases. Looked up from germline, CDR1 is MNHEY and CDR2 is SVGAGI. The CDR3 length is 14 residues. The junction had 6 bases not matched to a gene; V was cut back by 6 bases and J by 1 base. CDR3 nucleotide sequence: TGTGCCAGCAGGCTCGGGGACAGATCCTACGAGCAGTACTTC. Translating gives CASRLGDRSYEQYF.

As to this clone: This CDR3 is also generated by other DNA sequences in the sample. V is TRBV9 and J is TRBJ2-3; weak D call: TRBD1 (5 bases). The ends were cut back, 0 bases at V and 5 bases at J, with 7 bases in the middle. CDR1 and CDR2 (germline): SGDLS, YYNGEE. This CDR3 spans 13 amino acids. CDR3 DNA: TGTGCCAGCAGCGTAGGGGGCGGAGATACGCAGTATTTT. This translates into CASSVGGGDTQYF.

This clone was observed a single time. In nucleotides, the CDR3 is TGTGCCAGCAGCCGTATAGCGGAATTCACAGATACGCAGTATTTT. Encoded protein: CASSRIAEFTDTQYF. The chain recombines TRBV7-6 with TRBJ2-3, with D possibly matching TRBD2 (6 bases). The CDR3 is 15 amino acids. In germline, CDR1 is SGHVS, CDR2 FNYEAQ. V was shortened by 5 bases and J by 2 bases, with 14 bases between the two germline ends.

This sequence joins TRBV13 and TRBJ2-1; possibly TRBD2 for D (5 bases). The germline gives CDR1 PRHDT, CDR2 FYEKMQ (reference sequence). The V and J ends lost 5 bases and 10 bases respectively, with 12 bases between them. The CDR3 is 12 residues long. CDR3 sequence (DNA): TGTGCCAGCAGCCAACTAGTTAACGAGCAGTTCTTC. Its protein product is CASSQLVNEQFF.

The chain is built from TRBV7-2 and TRBJ2-3, with 15 bases matching TRBD2. The V and J ends lost 1 base and 0 bases, in that order; junction bases with no gene match: 2. The CDR3 has 18 residues. CDR1 is SGHTA and CDR2 is FQGNSA in the germline V gene. The CDR3 spells CASSLGTSGGASTDTQYF. The CDR3 DNA reads as TGTGCCAGCAGCTTAGGGACTAGCGGGGGGGCCAGCACAGATACGCAGTATTTT. Looking up the rest from reference TRBV7-2 and TRBJ2-3 gives the full variable domain: GAGVSQSPSNKVTEKGKDVELRCDPISGHTALYWYRQSLGQGLEFLIYFQGNSAPDKSGLPSDRFSAERTGGSVSTLTIQRTQQEDSAVYLCASSLGTSGGASTDTQYFGPGTRLTVL.

The chain couples TRBV7-2 to TRBJ1-1; unclear D gene. Germline loops: CDR1 SGHTA, CDR2 FQGNSA. The CDR3 extends over 12 amino acids. Trimming stripped 2 bases from V and 7 bases from J, with 8 bases between. The CDR3 loop is CASSLTWSEAFF. As DNA, the CDR3 is TGTGCCAGCAGCTTAACATGGAGTGAAGCTTTCTTT.

The chain has TRBV7-9 and TRBJ1-1, with D perhaps TRBD1 (5 bases). CDR1 and CDR2 from the germline V gene are SEHNR and FQNEAQ (reference sequence). The CDR3 totals 15 residues. Trimming removed 1 base from V and 5 bases from J, with 14 bases in between. The CDR3 reads CASSLETVRSTEAFF. CDR3 nucleotides: TGTGCCAGCAGCTTAGAGACAGTAAGGAGTACTGAAGCTTTCTTT.

This chain uses TRBV10-3 with TRBJ1-6; weak D call: TRBD1 (5 bases). The germline V and J ends were trimmed by 0 bases and 10 bases, with 13 bases remaining between them. From germline, CDR1 is ENHRY and CDR2 SYGVKD. The CDR3 loop spans 15 amino acids. The DNA for the CDR3 is TGTGCCATCAGTGAGTCGAGAACGGGGGGGTCACCCCTCCACTTT. Amino acids: CAISESRTGGSPLHF.

The rearrangement joins TRBV5-1 to TRBJ2-7; D remains ambiguous. The V end was cut by 4 bases, the J end by 3 bases, with 5 bases between. This CDR3 spans 11 amino acids. Germline CDR1 is SGHRS and CDR2 is YFSETQ. The CDR3 reads CASSAYYEQYF. In DNA form, the CDR3 reads TGCGCCAGCAGCGCGTACTACGAGCAGTACTTC.

This clone was recorded many times. The chain has TRBV2 and TRBJ2-1; 10 positions agree with TRBD2. CDR1 is SNHLY, CDR2 FYNNEI, per germline. Losses at the gene ends were 6 bases for V and 3 bases for J; bases not matched to a gene: 2. The CDR3 has 14 amino acids. Here the CDR3 DNA reads TGTGCCAGCAGAGCGGGGGGGATCTACAATGAGCAGTTCTTC. Translating gives CASRAGGIYNEQFF.

This clone showed up just once. The chain recombines TRBV6-1 with TRBJ1-1; D remains unclear. The CDR3 totals 13 residues. V lost 1 base and J 0 bases, leaving 3 bases between the germline ends. Looked up from germline, CDR1 is MNHNS and CDR2 is SASEGT. The CDR3 DNA is TGTGCCAGCAGTGAAGTAATGAACACTGAAGCTTTCTTT. This codes for CASSEVMNTEAFF.

This clone was picked up one time. The V call is TRBV9, the J call TRBJ2-7; tentatively, D is TRBD2 (6 bases). Trimming pared 4 bases from V and 2 bases from J, leaving 19 bases between. CDR1 is SGDLS and CDR2 is YYNGEE in the germline V gene. The CDR3 totals 16 residues. CDR3 bases: TGTGCCAGCAGCACGGGAGCCCTACAGTTTACCTACGAGCAGTACTTC. Translated: CASSTGALQFTYEQYF.

The sample holds one count of this clone. This chain connects TRBV5-1 to TRBJ2-7; 7 bases are a match to TRBD1. In germline, CDR1 is SGHRS, CDR2 YFSETQ. This CDR3 region has 13 residues. J was trimmed by 3 bases and V by 5 bases; bases with no gene match: 5. The CDR3 DNA follows: TGCGCCAGCAGATCACAGGGGAACTACGAGCAGTACTTC. It codes for CASRSQGNYEQYF.

The count of this clone is one. Other DNA sequences from this sample encode an identical CDR3 as well. The chain uses TRBV6-5 and TRBJ2-5, with TRBD2 matching 10 bases. From germline, CDR1 is MNHEY and CDR2 SVGAGI. The CDR3 has 16 amino acids. V gave up 2 bases and J gave up 1 base; unmatched junction bases: 4. As DNA, the CDR3 is TGTGCCAGCAGTTACACAGCTAGCGGGGGCCAAGAGACCCAGTACTTC. Translated, it gives CASSYTASGGQETQYF.